The subject of this entry is one TCR beta chain. The CDR3 sequence is 14 residues long. CDR1 is MNHEY, CDR2 SMNVEV, per germline (reference sequence). The V gene lost 6 bases and the J gene lost 1 base, with 13 bases spanning the gap. Documented time point: after neoadjuvant nivolumab, at surgical resection. The patients had HPV-negative, locally advanced oral cavity squamous cell carcinoma. These data originate in a study of neoadjuvant anti-PD-1 for oral cavity cancer. Study as a whole: Patients without progression received a fourth nivolumab dose around day 43, then surgical resection on days 50-56.

The method was immunoSEQ multiplex PCR; TCRdb's version includes in-frame clones alone and lacks a portion of them. The sample includes tens of thousands of clones, more than 75% of them seen just once. This chain joins TRBV27 and TRBJ2-7; maybe TRBD2 (5 bases). The specimen was PBMCs, collected after nivolumab (anti-PD-1) treatment. The TCR sequence derives from a person aged 40 to 85 with oral cavity squamous cell carcinoma. This CDR3 reads CASSPFGVSYEQYF. DNA of the CDR3: TGTGCCAGCAGCCCTTTCGGGGTGTCCTACGAGCAGTACTTC.